Listed below are T cell receptor beta chains from one sample, sequenced in a study of T cell responses to AZD1222 COVID-19 vaccine. Data came from immunoSEQ multiplex PCR; TCRdb stores just in-frame clones and leaves some out. The table includes around 140,000 clones, approximately 92% detected once. This specimen was peripheral blood, taken on day 0 of AZD1222 vaccination. Receptor source: an adult in good health. The CDR3 runs from the conserved cysteine through the conserved F or W. D genes are given only for firm matches. Some rows mark clone size as missing; the rest say once, few, many or name a class of expanded clone.

NA,TRBV7-2,NA,TRBJ1-2,TGTGCCAGCAGCCGCATGGGTGTAAACTATGGCTACACCTTC,CASSRMGVNYGYTF
NA,TRBV28,NA,TRBJ1-3,TGTGCCAGCAGTCTTTCGGGACCTATATCTGGAAACACCATATATTTT,CASSLSGPISGNTIYF
TRBD1,TRBV4-1,NA,TRBJ1-2,TGCGCCAGCAGCCAAGGAGGGGGCAGGGGCAACTATGGCTACACCTTC,CASSQGGGRGNYGYTF
NA,TRBV27,NA,TRBJ2-5,TGTGCCGCCACTTTTTCTGGAGTAACGGAGACCCAGTACTTC,CAATFSGVTETQYF
NA,TRBV4-1,NA,TRBJ2-1,TGCGCCAGCAGCCGAGGGGATGAGCAGTTCTTC,CASSRGDEQFF
TRBD1,TRBV6-5,NA,TRBJ2-7,TGTGCCAGCAGACCGGGACAGTCAGCCTACGAGCAGTACTTC,CASRPGQSAYEQYF
TRBD2,TRBV10-3,NA,TRBJ2-7,TGTGCCATCAGTGGGGCTAGCGGGCTTGGGGAGCAGTACTTC,CAISGASGLGEQYF
NA,TRBV7-2,NA,TRBJ2-3,TGTGCCAGCAGCTTCCGAGGGGGGGATACGCAGTATTTT,CASSFRGGDTQYF
NA,TRBV4-1,NA,TRBJ1-3,TGCGCCAGCAGCCAACTAAGGGGAGTAGGTGGAAACACCATATATTTT,CASSQLRGVGGNTIYF
NA,TRBV7-9,NA,TRBJ1-1,TGTGCCAGCAGCCGGGGAGGGTTGGCAGCTTTCTTT,CASSRGGLAAFF
TRBD1,TRBV15,NA,TRBJ2-2,TGTGCCACCAGCGACGGGACAGAGAACACCGGGGAGCTGTTTTTT,CATSDGTENTGELFF
TRBD1,TRBV28,NA,TRBJ1-2,TGTGCCAGCAGCCCTATCTGGGACAGCCGTTTCGATGGCTACACCTTC,CASSPIWDSRFDGYTF
TRBD1,TRBV5-1,once,TRBJ1-5,TGCGCCAGCAGCGGGGACGGGACAGGGAATCAGCCCCAGCATTTT,CASSGDGTGNQPQHF
NA,TRBV10-1,NA,TRBJ2-1,TGCGCCAGCAGTAGGCTTTACAATGAGCAGTTCTTC,CASSRLYNEQFF
NA,TRBV6-5,NA,TRBJ2-6,TGTGCCAGCAGTTACTCGATAGGTTCTGGGGCCAACGTCCTGACTTTC,CASSYSIGSGANVLTF
NA,TRBV7-2,once,TRBJ1-1,TGTGCCAGCAGCTTACGGACGGAGAGGACTGAAGCTTTCTTT,CASSLRTERTEAFF
NA,TRBV7-9,NA,TRBJ1-3,TGTGCCAGCAGCGCGGAGGACGAGGGAAACACCATATATTTT,CASSAEDEGNTIYF
NA,TRBV3-1/TRBV3-2,NA,TRBJ1-6,TGTGCCAGCAGCAGGTCGGACGGGAATTCACCCCTCCACTTT,CASSRSDGNSPLHF
NA,TRBV28,NA,TRBJ1-6,TGTGCCAGCAGTTTATCGGCGGTGAAAACCTATAATTCACCCCTCCACTTT,CASSLSAVKTYNSPLHF
TRBD1,TRBV28,NA,TRBJ1-3,TGTGCCAGCACTCCAGGGGGCGCGGGAGGAAACACCATATATTTT,CASTPGGAGGNTIYF
TRBD1,TRBV18,NA,TRBJ2-1,TGTGCCAGCTCACCACCCGGGGACAGGGGTCGCAATGAGCAGTTCTTC,CASSPPGDRGRNEQFF
TRBD2,TRBV6-5,NA,TRBJ2-7,TGTGCCAGCAGGAGACTAGCGGGAGGTTCCTACGAGCAGTACTTC,CASRRLAGGSYEQYF
NA,TRBV5-1,NA,TRBJ1-1,TGCGCCAGCAGCTTGGCCCCGGGTGGAACTGAAGCTTTCTTT,CASSLAPGGTEAFF
NA,TRBV28,NA,TRBJ2-7,TGTGCCAGCAGTACAGGGTACGAGCAGTACTTC,CASSTGYEQYF
NA,TRBV27,NA,TRBJ2-7,TGTGCCAGCATTCGAGGGTACGAGCAGTACTTC,CASIRGYEQYF
TRBD1,TRBV3-1/TRBV3-2,NA,TRBJ1-2,TGTGCCAGCAGCCAGGGAGGGACAGTTCCTATCTATGGCTACACCTTC,CASSQGGTVPIYGYTF
TRBD2,TRBV11-3,NA,TRBJ2-1,TGTGCCAGCAGCCTTAGCGGGAGCTCCTACAATGAGCAGTTCTTC,CASSLSGSSYNEQFF
NA,TRBV11-2,NA,TRBJ1-2,TGTGCCAGCAGCTTAGATCCAGGGAACTATGGCTACACCTTC,CASSLDPGNYGYTF
NA,TRBV7-2,NA,TRBJ1-4,TGTGCCAGCAGCTTACGGGGAGCCGAAAAACTGTTTTTT,CASSLRGAEKLFF
NA,TRBV6-5,NA,TRBJ2-7,TGTGCCAGCAGTTACTCCCCCAGCTACGAGCAGTACTTC,CASSYSPSYEQYF
TRBD1,TRBV5-1,once,TRBJ1-1,TGCGCCAGCAGCACCATACAGGGGGCGTGGACTGAAGCTTTCTTT,CASSTIQGAWTEAFF
TRBD1,TRBV5-1,NA,TRBJ2-4,TGCGCCAGCAGCTTGAACGGGGACAGGGGGAACATTCAGTACTTC,CASSLNGDRGNIQYF
TRBD2,TRBV3-1/TRBV3-2,NA,TRBJ2-1,TGTGCCAGCAGCCAAGGGACTAGCGGTGACTCCTACAATGAGCAGTTCTTC,CASSQGTSGDSYNEQFF
NA,TRBV1,NA,TRBJ1-4,TGCACCAGCAGCCAAGACCCTAGATATCGGGTCGGAGAAAAACTGTTTTTT,CTSSQDPRYRVGEKLFF
NA,TRBV5-5,NA,TRBJ2-5,TGTGCCAGCAGCCCCCTGGAGGTAGGACAAGAGACCCAGTACTTC,CASSPLEVGQETQYF
NA,TRBV6-1,NA,TRBJ1-1,TGTGCCAGCAGTGATCTATGGTCTGAAGCTTTCTTT,CASSDLWSEAFF
TRBD1,TRBV2,NA,TRBJ2-5,TGTGCCAGCAGTTCGGACAGGGGGCCCCAAGAGACCCAATACTTC,CASSSDRGPQETQYF